The rows below give T cell receptor beta chains drawn from one sample of a study of blood T cells in healthy people across ages. TCRdb called the 5' RACE reads again in MiXCR, with one record for every CDR3 protein. The data contain some 1.6 million distinct CDR3 sequences, approximately 32% of them singletons. Sequences were obtained from blood. Every receptor here comes from a woman aged 25 to 39 in good health. Each CDR3 is given with its conserved first and last residue. D genes are given only for firm matches. Not every row has a clone size; where given, it reads once, few, many or a size class.

size,J,D,V,DNA,CDR3
NA,TRBJ2-2,TRBD1,TRBV10-3,TGTGCCATCAGTCCGGGACAGGGATACGGGGAGCTGTTTTTT,CAISPGQGYGELFF
few,TRBJ2-4,TRBD2,TRBV28,TGTGCCAGCAGAGAGGGACTAGCGTGGAACATTCAGTACTTC,CASREGLAWNIQYF
NA,TRBJ2-1,TRBD1,TRBV6-2/TRBV6-3,TGTGCCAGCACACGGACAGGGGGCTCTAGGAATGAGCAGTTCTTC,CASTRTGGSRNEQFF
few,TRBJ2-3,NA,TRBV7-3,TGTGCCAGCAGCTCCGGTCTCCCTCCCGGGGATACGCAGTATTTT,CASSSGLPPGDTQYF
few,TRBJ2-4,NA,TRBV6-5,TGTGCCAGCAGTTTCCCCGGGGTGGGCAGGTTTGAGGTCAAAAACATTCAGTACTTC,CASSFPGVGRFEVKNIQYF
NA,TRBJ1-4,NA,TRBV30,TGTGCCTGGAGTGTGGGGACAACTAATGAAAAACTGTTTTTT,CAWSVGTTNEKLFF
NA,TRBJ2-7,NA,TRBV20-1,TGCAGTGTTGCAACAGGGCCAGCCTACGAGCAGTACTTC,CSVATGPAYEQYF
NA,TRBJ2-6,TRBD1,TRBV20-1,TGCAGTGCTAAGCTCGCAGGGGGCTCCGGGGCCAACGTCCTGACTTTC,CSAKLAGGSGANVLTF
NA,TRBJ2-3,NA,TRBV20-1,TGCAGTGCTACCAAGGACCTACCTCGGGATACGCAGTATTTT,CSATKDLPRDTQYF
NA,TRBJ2-7,TRBD1,TRBV7-6,TGTGCCAGCAGCTTAGGCCCCGACAGGGTGAACGAGCAGTACTTC,CASSLGPDRVNEQYF
NA,TRBJ1-5,TRBD1,TRBV6-6,TGTGCCAGCAGCCGGGACAGAACCAATCAGCCCCAGCATTTT,CASSRDRTNQPQHF
NA,TRBJ1-4,NA,TRBV28,TGTGCCAGCAGTTTCGAGGGGAAGCTTACTAATGAAAAACTGTTTTTT,CASSFEGKLTNEKLFF
once,TRBJ2-7,NA,TRBV9,TGTGCCAGCAGCACATTAGCGAACTCCTACAATGAGCAGTACTTC,CASSTLANSYNEQYF
NA,TRBJ2-2,NA,TRBV6-6,TGTGCCAGCAGGACCAGGACGACGAACACCGGGGAGCGGTTTTTT,CASRTRTTNTGERFF
few,TRBJ2-7,NA,TRBV14,TGTGCCAGCAGCCAAGCCTCAGGGTACCTTTACGAGCAGTACTTC,CASSQASGYLYEQYF
few,TRBJ2-7,TRBD2,TRBV20-1,TGCAGTGCTAGACCGACTAGCGGGGGGCTAAACACCTACGAGCAGTACTTC,CSARPTSGGLNTYEQYF
NA,TRBJ2-1,TRBD2,TRBV9,TGTGCCAGCAGCGTACCCGGACTAGCGGCCTACGATGAGCAGTTCTTC,CASSVPGLAAYDEQFF
many,TRBJ2-3,TRBD2,TRBV10-3,TGTGCCATCAGTGAGTCGTTAGCGGGGACAACCACAGATACGCAGTATTTT,CAISESLAGTTTDTQYF
many,TRBJ2-7,NA,TRBV5-5,TGTGCCAGCAGCCCAGACAGGGCGGGGGAGCAGTACTTC,CASSPDRAGEQYF
NA,TRBJ2-3,TRBD2,TRBV29-1,TGCAGCGTTTCTCCCGGGACTAGCGGGGGGGCCTCTGGCACAGATACGCAGTATTTT,CSVSPGTSGGASGTDTQYF
NA,TRBJ1-6,NA,TRBV4-1,TGCGCCAGCAGCCAAGAAAGCTGGCAGGAGAGCTCCTATAATTCACCCCTCCACTTT,CASSQESWQESSYNSPLHF
few,TRBJ1-1,TRBD1,TRBV20-1,TGCAGTGCTGCTTCCGGGACAGGGGGTTCAGTAGCTTTCTTT,CSAASGTGGSVAFF
NA,TRBJ2-1,TRBD2,TRBV20-1,TGCAGTGCTAGGGACCAAGGGACTAGCGGGAGGTCCCGGAGCTCCTACAATGAGCGGTTCTTC,CSARDQGTSGRSRSSYNERFF
few,TRBJ2-1,NA,TRBV11-2,TGTGCCAGCAGCCCGACGGCGGGTTTTTACAATGAGCAGTTCTTC,CASSPTAGFYNEQFF
few,TRBJ2-2,NA,TRBV9,TGTGCCAGCAGCCGACTTGATATGAACACCGGGGAGCCGTTTTTT,CASSRLDMNTGEPFF
many,TRBJ2-7,NA,TRBV29-1,TGCAGCGTTGATGGGGGGTGGGGACAGCAGTACTTC,CSVDGGWGQQYF
NA,TRBJ2-3,TRBD2,TRBV28,TGTGCCAGCAGTTTGAGCCTAGCGGGAGTAGGGGATACGCAGTATTTT,CASSLSLAGVGDTQYF
NA,TRBJ2-1,TRBD2,TRBV4-1,TGCGCCAGCAGCCCAAATCCCCCACTAGCGGGGAATGAGCAGTTCTTC,CASSPNPPLAGNEQFF
few,TRBJ2-3,NA,TRBV4-1,TGCGCCAGCAGCCAAGCAGGGTTAAGGGATACGCAGTATTTT,CASSQAGLRDTQYF
many,TRBJ2-1,NA,TRBV3-1,TGTGCCAGCAGCCAAGATCCCCGGGTGTACCCGCTCTCCTACAATGAGCAGTTCTTC,CASSQDPRVYPLSYNEQFF